Given below is one T cell receptor beta chain in context. Its antigen is unidentified. The germline gives CDR1 SGDLS, CDR2 YYNGEE. CDR3 length equals 16 residues. Between the trimmed V and J ends, which lost 3 bases and 0 bases, there was a span of 13 bases. The sample comes from a study of cytomegalovirus exposure and HLA in healthy donors. The study, taken as a whole, reports: Prior analysis indicated that the majority of TCR beta V segments exhibited productivity approximately 90% or approximately 30% of the time.

The PCR ran on 60 Vbeta and 13 Jbeta primers. The table came from immunoSEQ multiplex PCR; TCRdb's copy has only in-frame clones and leaves some out. The sample has roughly 200,000 clones; 80% are singletons. Sequencing used PBMCs. The TCR comes from a man aged 35 to 55 in good health and CMV-seronegative. This sequence joins TRBV9 and TRBJ2-1; TRBD1 might be the D (6 bases). Written as DNA, the CDR3 is TGTGCCAGCAGCGGACGAACAGGGAGCTCCTACAATGAGCAGTTCTTC. Its translation is CASSGRTGSSYNEQFF.